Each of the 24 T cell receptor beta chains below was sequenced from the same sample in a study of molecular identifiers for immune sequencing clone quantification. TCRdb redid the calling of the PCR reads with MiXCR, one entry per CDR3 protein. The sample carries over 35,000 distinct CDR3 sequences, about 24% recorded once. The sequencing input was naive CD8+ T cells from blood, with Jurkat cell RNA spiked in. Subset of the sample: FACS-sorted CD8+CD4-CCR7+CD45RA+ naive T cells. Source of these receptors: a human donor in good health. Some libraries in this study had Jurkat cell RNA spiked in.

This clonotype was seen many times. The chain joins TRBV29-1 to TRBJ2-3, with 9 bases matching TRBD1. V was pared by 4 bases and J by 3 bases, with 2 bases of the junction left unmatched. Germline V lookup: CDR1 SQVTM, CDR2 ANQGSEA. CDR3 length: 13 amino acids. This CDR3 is CSVVGQGTDTQYF. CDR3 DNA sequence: TGCAGCGTTGTTGGACAGGGGACAGATACGCAGTATTTT.

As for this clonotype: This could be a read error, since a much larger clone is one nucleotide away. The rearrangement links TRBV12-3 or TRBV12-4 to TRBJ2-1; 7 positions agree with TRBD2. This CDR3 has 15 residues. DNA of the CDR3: TGTGCCAGCAGTCGCGGGGGACCCCAACCCAATAAGCAGTTCTTC. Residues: CASSRGGPQPNKQFF.

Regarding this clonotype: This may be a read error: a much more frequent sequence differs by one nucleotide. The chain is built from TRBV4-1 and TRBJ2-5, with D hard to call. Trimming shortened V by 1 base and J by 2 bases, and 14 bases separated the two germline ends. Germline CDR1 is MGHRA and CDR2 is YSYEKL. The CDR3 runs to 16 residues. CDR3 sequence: CASSQAPPTVQETQYF. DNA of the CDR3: TGCGCCAGCAGCCAAGCTCCCCCGACGGTGCAAGAGACCCAGTACTTC.

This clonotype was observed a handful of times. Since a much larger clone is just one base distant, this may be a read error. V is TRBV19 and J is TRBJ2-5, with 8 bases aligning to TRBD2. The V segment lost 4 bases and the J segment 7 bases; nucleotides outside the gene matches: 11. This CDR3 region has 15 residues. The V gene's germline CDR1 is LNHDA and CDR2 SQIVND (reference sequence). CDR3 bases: TGTGCCAGTAGTAGCCTCAGCGGGAGAGGCGCGACCCAGTACTTC. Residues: CASSSLSGRGATQYF.

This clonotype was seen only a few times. CDR3 in DNA: TGCGCCAGCAGCCACGGGGCCAGCACAGATACGCAGTATTTT. Its translation: CASSHGASTDTQYF. J is TRBJ2-3 and V is TRBV4-1; D assignment may be TRBD1 or TRBD2 (5 bases each). The length of the CDR3 is 14 residues. The V end was cut by 3 bases, the J end by 0 bases, with 7 bases between. The germline gives CDR1 MGHRA, CDR2 YSYEKL.

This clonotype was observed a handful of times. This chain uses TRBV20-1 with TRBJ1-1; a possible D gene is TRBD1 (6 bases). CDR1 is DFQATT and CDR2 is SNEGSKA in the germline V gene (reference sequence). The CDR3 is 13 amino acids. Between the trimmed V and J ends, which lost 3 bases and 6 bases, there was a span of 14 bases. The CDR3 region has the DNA TGCAGTGCTAGTGGGCAGGGGATCGCTGAAGCTTTCTTT. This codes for CSASGQGIAEAFF.

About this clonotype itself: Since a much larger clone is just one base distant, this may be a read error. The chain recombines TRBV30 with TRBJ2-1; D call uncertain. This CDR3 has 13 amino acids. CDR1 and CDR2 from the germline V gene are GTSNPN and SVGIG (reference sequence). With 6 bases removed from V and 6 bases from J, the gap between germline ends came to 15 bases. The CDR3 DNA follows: TGTGCCTGCCCCGGCCCAGGCTTCAATGAGCAGTTCTTC. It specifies CACPGPGFNEQFF.

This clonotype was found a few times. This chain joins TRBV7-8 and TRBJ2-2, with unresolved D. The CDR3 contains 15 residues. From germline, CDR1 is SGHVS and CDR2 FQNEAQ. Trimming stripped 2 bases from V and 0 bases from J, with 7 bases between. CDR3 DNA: TGTGCCAGCAGCTTATACGAGACGAACACCGGGGAGCTGTTTTTT. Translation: CASSLYETNTGELFF.

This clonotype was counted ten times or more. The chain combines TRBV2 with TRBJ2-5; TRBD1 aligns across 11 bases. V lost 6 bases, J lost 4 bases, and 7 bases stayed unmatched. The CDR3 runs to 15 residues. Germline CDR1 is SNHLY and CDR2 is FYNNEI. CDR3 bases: TGTGCCAGCAGCGGACAGGGGGCGGAGACAGAGACCCAGTACTTC. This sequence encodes CASSGQGAETETQYF.

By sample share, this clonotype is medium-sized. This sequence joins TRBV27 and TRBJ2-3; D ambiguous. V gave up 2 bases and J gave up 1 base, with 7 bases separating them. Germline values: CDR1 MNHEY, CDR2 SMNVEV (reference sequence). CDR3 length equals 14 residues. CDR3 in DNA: TGTGCCAGCAGTTTAGCATTACGCACAGATACGCAGTATTTT. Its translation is CASSLALRTDTQYF.

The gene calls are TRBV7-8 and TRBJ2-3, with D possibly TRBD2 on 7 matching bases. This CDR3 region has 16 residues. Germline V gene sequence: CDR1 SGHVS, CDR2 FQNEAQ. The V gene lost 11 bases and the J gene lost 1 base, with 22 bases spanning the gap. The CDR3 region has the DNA TGTGCCCGCCCCTTAGTGGGGGGGGGGCGCACAGATACGCAGTATTTT. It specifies CARPLVGGGRTDTQYF.

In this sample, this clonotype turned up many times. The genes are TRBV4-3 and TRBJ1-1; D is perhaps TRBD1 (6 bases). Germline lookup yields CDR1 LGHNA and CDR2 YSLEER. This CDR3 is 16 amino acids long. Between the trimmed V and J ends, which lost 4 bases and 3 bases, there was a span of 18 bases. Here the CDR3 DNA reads TGCGCCAGCAGCCCCCTTTGGGGGGCTGGGGACACTGAAGCTTTCTTT. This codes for CASSPLWGAGDTEAFF.

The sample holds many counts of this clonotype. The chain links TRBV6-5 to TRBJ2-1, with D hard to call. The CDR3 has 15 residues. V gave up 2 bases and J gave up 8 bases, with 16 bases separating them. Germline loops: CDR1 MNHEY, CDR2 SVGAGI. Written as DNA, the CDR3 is TGTGCCAGCAGTTACGGGAAGCGCGGTGGGCATGAGCAGTTCTTC. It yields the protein CASSYGKRGGHEQFF.

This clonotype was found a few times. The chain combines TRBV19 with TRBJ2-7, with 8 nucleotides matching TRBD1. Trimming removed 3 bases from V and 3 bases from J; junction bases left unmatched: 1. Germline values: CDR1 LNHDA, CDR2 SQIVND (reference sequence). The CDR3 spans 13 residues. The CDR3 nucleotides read TGTGCCAGTAGTATCGGACAGGGCTACGAGCAGTACTTC. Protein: CASSIGQGYEQYF.

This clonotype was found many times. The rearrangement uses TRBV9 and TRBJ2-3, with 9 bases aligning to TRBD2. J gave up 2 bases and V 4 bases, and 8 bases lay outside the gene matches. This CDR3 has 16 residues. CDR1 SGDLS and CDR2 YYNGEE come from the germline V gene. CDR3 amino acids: CASSSIAGDITDTQYF. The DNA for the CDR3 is TGTGCCAGCAGCTCAATAGCGGGGGATATCACAGATACGCAGTATTTT. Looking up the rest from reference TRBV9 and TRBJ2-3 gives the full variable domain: DSGVTQTPKHLITATGQRVTLRCSPRSGDLSVYWYQQSLDQGLQFLIQYYNGEERAKGNILERFSAQQFPDLHSELNLSSLELGDSALYFCASSSIAGDITDTQYFGPGTRLTVL.

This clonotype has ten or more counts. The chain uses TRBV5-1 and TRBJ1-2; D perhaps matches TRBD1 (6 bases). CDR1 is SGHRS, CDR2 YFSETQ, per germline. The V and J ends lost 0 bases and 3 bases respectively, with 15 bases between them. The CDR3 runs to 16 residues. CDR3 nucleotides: TGCGCCAGCAGCTTGGCCCCCAGGGGCGCGGACTATGGCTACACCTTC. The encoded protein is CASSLAPRGADYGYTF.

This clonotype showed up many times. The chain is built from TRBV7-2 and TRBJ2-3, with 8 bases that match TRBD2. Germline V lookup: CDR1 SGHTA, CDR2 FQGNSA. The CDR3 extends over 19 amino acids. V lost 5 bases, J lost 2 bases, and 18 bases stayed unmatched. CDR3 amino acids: CASSHPSEAGDDLTDTQYF. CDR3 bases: TGTGCCAGCAGCCACCCCTCCGAAGCGGGAGACGATCTCACAGATACGCAGTATTTT. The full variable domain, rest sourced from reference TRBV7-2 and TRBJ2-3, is GAGVSQSPSNKVTEKGKDVELRCDPISGHTALYWYRQSLGQGLEFLIYFQGNSAPDKSGLPSDRFSAERTGGSVSTLTIQRTQQEDSAVYLCASSHPSEAGDDLTDTQYFGPGTRLTVL.

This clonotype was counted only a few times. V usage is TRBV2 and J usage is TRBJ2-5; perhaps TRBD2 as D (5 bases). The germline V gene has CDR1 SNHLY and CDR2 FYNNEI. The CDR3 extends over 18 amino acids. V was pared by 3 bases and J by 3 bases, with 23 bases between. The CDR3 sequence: CASSDDSAPRKLKETQYF. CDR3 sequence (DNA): TGTGCCAGCAGTGATGATAGCGCGCCCCGAAAACTCAAAGAGACCCAGTACTTC.

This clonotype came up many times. Here the CDR3 reads CASSQDTARPDTQYF. The CDR3 region has the DNA TGTGCCAGCAGTCAAGACACGGCGAGACCAGATACGCAGTATTTT. This chain uses TRBV6-2 or TRBV6-3 with TRBJ2-3; no firm D call. The CDR3 length is 15 residues. Germline assignment: CDR1 MNHEY and CDR2 SVGEGT. The V gene lost 5 bases and the J gene lost 4 bases, with 16 bases spanning the gap.

CDR3 bases: TGTGCCAGCAGAGAGGGGTTGACTGAAGCTTTCTTT. This sequence encodes CASREGLTEAFF. V usage is TRBV27 and J usage is TRBJ1-1; the D gene is possibly TRBD1 (5 bases). This CDR3 region has 12 residues. V was clipped by 6 bases and J by 5 bases, with 10 bases between them. CDR1 and CDR2 from the germline V gene are MNHEY and SMNVEV (reference sequence).

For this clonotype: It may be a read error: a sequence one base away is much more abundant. Here the CDR3 DNA reads TGTGCCAGCAGCTTGGCGCAGGGCTCCTACGGGCAGTACTTC. Its translation: CASSLAQGSYGQYF. The chain uses TRBV5-5 and TRBJ2-7; TRBD1 might be the D (5 bases). The CDR3 is made up of 14 amino acids. CDR1 and CDR2 (germline): SGHKS, YYEKEE (reference sequence).

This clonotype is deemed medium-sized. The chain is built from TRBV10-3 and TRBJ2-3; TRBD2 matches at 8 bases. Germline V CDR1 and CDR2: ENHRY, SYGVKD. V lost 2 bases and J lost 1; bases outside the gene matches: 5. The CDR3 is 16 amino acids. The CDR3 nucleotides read TGTGCCATCAGTGAGAGGCTAGCGGGCGGCACAGATACGCAGTATTTT. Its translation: CAISERLAGGTDTQYF.

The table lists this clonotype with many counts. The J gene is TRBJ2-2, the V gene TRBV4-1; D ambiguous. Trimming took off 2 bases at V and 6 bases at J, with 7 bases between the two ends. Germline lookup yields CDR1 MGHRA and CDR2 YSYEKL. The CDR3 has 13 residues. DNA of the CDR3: TGCGCCAGCAGCCAATGGGTGGCCGGGGAGCTGTTTTTT. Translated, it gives CASSQWVAGELFF.

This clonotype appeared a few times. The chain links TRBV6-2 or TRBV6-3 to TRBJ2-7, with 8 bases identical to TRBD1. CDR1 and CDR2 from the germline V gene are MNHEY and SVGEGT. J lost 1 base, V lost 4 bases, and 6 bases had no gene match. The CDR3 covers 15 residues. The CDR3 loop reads CASSFWTGWSYEQYF. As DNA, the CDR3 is TGTGCCAGCAGTTTCTGGACAGGGTGGTCCTACGAGCAGTACTTC.